Reported below is one T cell receptor beta chain. The junction departs from germline at one end; a sequencing error may be responsible. The germline V gene encodes CDR1 SGHNT and CDR2 YYREEE (reference sequence). The CDR3 covers 14 residues. These data come from a study of T cells in Graves' hyperthyroidism and ophthalmopathy. Study-level background: Upon initial diagnosis and before any treatment, peripheral blood was collected.

Ophthalmopathy patients all had a Clinical Activity Score of at least 3, a NOSPECS grade of at least 4 and disease under 3 months old. Diagnoses rested on clinical symptoms, serum thyroxine and TRAb, thyroid ultrasound and orbital computed tomography. The PBMCs had their origin in around 10 ml of fresh peripheral blood. RNA transcripts were the template for amplifying TCR beta CDR3 regions. The HTBI primer set drove a first-round RT-PCR of the TCR CDR3. TCRdb re-derived calls from the multiplex PCR reads in MiXCR, one entry per CDR3 protein. The table lists tens of thousands of distinct CDR3 sequences, approximately 53% of them singletons.

The gene calls are TRBV5-4 and TRBJ2-3; 8 positions match TRBD2. This TCR was sampled from a woman aged 60-75 years with Graves' ophthalmopathy. The sample was blood. CDR3 protein: CASSLGRGADTQYF. The CDR3 coding sequence is TGTGCCAGCAGCTTGGGGCGGGGGGCAGATACACAGTATTTT.